These 19 T cell receptor beta chains originate from one sample sequenced in a study of beta chain features in type 1 diabetes. Of the isolated RNA, all was reverse transcribed, and so the sequenced material was expressed TCRB transcripts. Here immunoSEQ multiplex PCR was the method, and the copy in TCRdb shows in-frame clones only, minus some. Of about 140,000 clones listed, 6.9% are singletons. Sequencing input: central memory CD4+ T cells from blood. Source of these receptors: a woman aged 25 to 39 in good health.

This clone was seen more than once but under ten times. The V gene is TRBV27, the J gene TRBJ2-7; D may be TRBD2 (6 bases). The germline V and J ends were trimmed by 5 bases and 3 bases, with 17 bases remaining between them. Germline V gene lookup returns CDR1 MNHEY and CDR2 SMNVEV (reference sequence). The CDR3 covers 15 residues. The CDR3 DNA follows: TGTGCCAGCAGTCCCCCGGGACTTTTGGTCTACGAGCAGTACTTC. It is translated as CASSPPGLLVYEQYF.

In its sample, this clone was seen a few times. This rearrangement joins TRBV14 to TRBJ2-6, with D maybe TRBD1 (6 bases). V lost 2 bases and J lost 1, with 6 bases in between. Germline CDR1 and CDR2: SGHDN and FVKESK. This CDR3 comprises 15 residues. CDR3 in DNA: TGTGCCAGCAGCCAAAGGGGGTCTGGGGCCAACGTCCTGACTTTC. Residues: CASSQRGSGANVLTF.

This clone was detected only a few times. This chain joins TRBV19 and TRBJ2-1; unclear D gene. The germline gives CDR1 LNHDA, CDR2 SQIVND (reference sequence). The CDR3 is made up of 12 amino acids. V was clipped by 8 bases and J by 9 bases, with 14 bases between them. CDR3 sequence: CASASRTIEQFF. The CDR3 nucleotides read TGTGCCAGTGCCTCTCGTACAATTGAGCAGTTCTTC.

This clone was detected only a few times. The CDR3 DNA follows: TGCGCCAGCAGCTTAAGGGAGGGCTACGAGCAGTACTTC. Amino acids: CASSLREGYEQYF. The chain uses TRBV5-1 and TRBJ2-7; 7 nucleotides line up with TRBD2. Germline V gene sequence: CDR1 SGHRS, CDR2 YFSETQ. Trimming cost V 2 bases and J 3 bases; bases outside gene matches: 2. There are 13 residues in the CDR3.

This clone was seen only a few times. The rearrangement uses TRBV18 and TRBJ2-5; 8 positions agree with TRBD1. The CDR3 extends over 15 amino acids. Trimming cost V 5 bases and J 2 bases; bases outside gene matches: 7. Per the germline V gene, CDR1 is KGHSH and CDR2 is LQKENI. Here the CDR3 reads CASSYGTGGQETQYF. CDR3 bases: TGTGCCAGCTCATATGGGACAGGAGGGCAAGAGACCCAGTACTTC.

The chain carries TRBV18 and TRBJ1-1; the match to TRBD1 covers 7 bases. This CDR3 contains 12 residues. Germline assignment: CDR1 KGHSH and CDR2 LQKENI. The V and J ends lost 2 bases and 9 bases, in that order; junction bases with no gene match: 3. CDR3 coding DNA: TGTGCCAGCTCACCAGAGACAGGGAAAGCTTTCTTT. Encoded protein: CASSPETGKAFF.

The chain links TRBV7-2 to TRBJ2-1, with 8 bases fitting TRBD2. CDR3 length equals 15 residues. Per the germline V gene, CDR1 is SGHTA and CDR2 is FQGNSA. V shed 1 base and J 9 bases; nucleotides not matched to a gene: 8. CDR3 sequence reads: CASSLGEGLVGEQFF. The CDR3 coding sequence is TGTGCCAGCAGCTTAGGGGAGGGACTAGTGGGTGAGCAGTTCTTC.

The rearrangement joins TRBV6-4 to TRBJ1-2, with D tentatively TRBD1 (5 bases). The germline V gene has CDR1 MRHNA and CDR2 SNTAGT. V shed 0 bases and J shed 8 bases, with 13 bases lying between them. This CDR3 is 14 amino acids long. The CDR3 DNA reads as TGTGCCAGCAGTGACTCGGGGCTCCCTAGAGGCTACACCTTC. Translated: CASSDSGLPRGYTF.

J is TRBJ2-5 and V is TRBV11-2, with TRBD1 as a possible D gene (5 bases). CDR3 length: 13 amino acids. The V end lost 1 base, the J end lost 5 bases, and 8 bases lay between the germline ends. CDR1 and CDR2 from the germline V gene are SGHAT and FQNNGV. As DNA, the CDR3 is TGTGCCAGCAGCTTAGGGGCAGGGGAGACCCAGTACTTC. It specifies CASSLGAGETQYF.

V and J are TRBV9 and TRBJ1-1; D gene ambiguous. The CDR3 is 13 residues long. The germline CDR1 and CDR2 sequences are SGDLS and YYNGEE. The V end was cut by 7 bases, the J end by 0 bases, with 10 bases between. Here the CDR3 reads CASAHQMNTEAFF. DNA of the CDR3: TGTGCCAGCGCACACCAAATGAACACTGAAGCTTTCTTT.

This clone was observed a few times. The chain combines TRBV15 with TRBJ2-2; 12 nucleotides align to TRBD1. Germline trimming cut 6 bases from V and 3 bases from J; bases unmatched to any gene: 8. Germline V gene sequence: CDR1 LNHNV, CDR2 YYDKDF (reference sequence). The CDR3 spans 17 residues. This CDR3 is CATRGSGQGADTGELFF. In DNA, the CDR3 is TGTGCCACCAGGGGGTCGGGACAGGGGGCCGACACCGGGGAGCTGTTTTTT.

This clone was recorded a few times. The V gene is TRBV4-1, the J gene TRBJ2-2, with 7 bases matching TRBD1. CDR1 is MGHRA and CDR2 is YSYEKL in the germline V gene. Trimming cost V 3 bases and J 6 bases; bases outside gene matches: 10. The CDR3 is 16 amino acids. CDR3 bases: TGCGCCAGCAGCCAGACATTACAGGGGTTTGCCGGGGAGCTGTTTTTT. It specifies CASSQTLQGFAGELFF.

In its sample, this clone was seen a few times. V usage is TRBV2 and J usage is TRBJ2-5, with a tentative D call TRBD2 (7 bases). Between the trimmed V and J ends, which lost 6 bases and 1 base, there was a span of 24 bases. CDR3 length equals 18 residues. The V gene's germline CDR1 is SNHLY and CDR2 FYNNEI. As DNA, the CDR3 is TGTGCCAGCAGCCTGGGGAGCGGGACAAGGAGGACCCAAGAGACCCAGTACTTC. It yields the protein CASSLGSGTRRTQETQYF.

This sequence joins TRBV7-6 and TRBJ1-2, with 10 bases matching TRBD1. After removal of 6 bases from V and 8 bases from J, the junction contained 6 bases not matched to a gene. Per germline, CDR1 SGHVS and CDR2 FNYEAQ. The CDR3 is 13 amino acids. CDR3 bases: TGTGCCAGCAGTTTGACAGGGGGCGGGGGCTACACCTTC. Protein product: CASSLTGGGGYTF.

This clone has just a few counts. The V and J genes are TRBV7-2 and TRBJ2-1, with 10 nucleotides matching TRBD2. Germline V gene sequence: CDR1 SGHTA, CDR2 FQGNSA. The CDR3 extends over 17 amino acids. With V trimmed by 5 bases and J by 1 base, 8 bases remained unmatched. The chain's CDR3 is CASSPLAGVRSYNEQFF. The CDR3 DNA is TGTGCCAGCAGCCCGCTAGCGGGAGTTAGGTCCTACAATGAGCAGTTCTTC.

The V and J genes are TRBV5-6 and TRBJ2-3, with 8 positions matching TRBD2. Trimming removed 3 bases from V and 4 bases from J; junction bases left unmatched: 10. Germline V lookup: CDR1 SGHDT, CDR2 YYEEEE. This CDR3 spans 16 amino acids. This chain's CDR3 is CASSSWSAGVADTQYF. The CDR3 DNA reads as TGTGCCAGCAGCTCTTGGTCAGCGGGAGTTGCAGATACGCAGTATTTT.

CDR3 loop: CASSSGTGGEKLFF. The CDR3 DNA reads as TGTGCCAGCAGCTCTGGGACAGGGGGTGAAAAACTGTTTTTT. The V and J genes are TRBV5-4 and TRBJ1-4, with TRBD1 matching over 11 bases. Germline V lookup: CDR1 SGHNT, CDR2 YYREEE (reference sequence). The V gene end was trimmed by 3 bases and the J gene end by 7 bases; junction bases not matched to a gene: 2. This CDR3 comprises 14 residues. The complete variable domain, with remaining parts taken from reference TRBV5-4 and TRBJ1-4, reads ETGVTQSPTHLIKTRGQQVTLRCSSQSGHNTVSWYQQALGQGPQFIFQYYREEENGRGNFPPRFSGLQFPNYSSELNVNALELDDSALYLCASSSGTGGEKLFFGSGTQLSVL.

The genes are TRBV7-9 and TRBJ1-1; the D is unclear. The V and J ends lost 8 bases and 13 bases respectively, with 20 bases between them. Germline lookup yields CDR1 SEHNR and CDR2 FQNEAQ (reference sequence). The CDR3 is 12 residues long. CDR3 DNA sequence: TGTGCCAGCTCTTGGGTATCCGAGGTTCTTTTCTTT. Its translation is CASSWVSEVLFF.

This clone has ten or more counts. The chain carries TRBV4-3 and TRBJ2-3; D is ambiguous. The CDR3 sequence is 11 residues long. Trimming cost V 1 base and J 6 bases, with 2 bases left between them. From germline, CDR1 is LGHNA and CDR2 YSLEER. The CDR3 loop reads CASSQADTQYF. CDR3 bases: TGCGCCAGCAGCCAAGCGGATACGCAGTATTTT.